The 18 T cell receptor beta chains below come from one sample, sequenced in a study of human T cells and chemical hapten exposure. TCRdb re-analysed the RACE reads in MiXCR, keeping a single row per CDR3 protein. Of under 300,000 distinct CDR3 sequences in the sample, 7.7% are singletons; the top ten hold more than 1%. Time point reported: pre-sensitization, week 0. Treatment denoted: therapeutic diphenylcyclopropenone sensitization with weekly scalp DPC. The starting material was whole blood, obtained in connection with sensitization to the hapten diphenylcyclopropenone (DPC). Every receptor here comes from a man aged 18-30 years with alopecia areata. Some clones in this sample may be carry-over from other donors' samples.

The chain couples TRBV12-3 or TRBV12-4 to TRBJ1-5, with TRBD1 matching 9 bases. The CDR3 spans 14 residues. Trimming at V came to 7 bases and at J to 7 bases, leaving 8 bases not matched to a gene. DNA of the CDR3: TGTGCCAGCAACTTCGGGACAGGGTTGCAGCCCCAGCATTTT. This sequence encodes CASNFGTGLQPQHF.

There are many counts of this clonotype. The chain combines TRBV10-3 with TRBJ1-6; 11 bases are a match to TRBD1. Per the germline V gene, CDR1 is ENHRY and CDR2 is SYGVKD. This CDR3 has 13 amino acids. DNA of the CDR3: TGTGCGGGACAGGGGGTGTCGAATTCACCCCTCCACTTT. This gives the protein CAGQGVSNSPLHF.

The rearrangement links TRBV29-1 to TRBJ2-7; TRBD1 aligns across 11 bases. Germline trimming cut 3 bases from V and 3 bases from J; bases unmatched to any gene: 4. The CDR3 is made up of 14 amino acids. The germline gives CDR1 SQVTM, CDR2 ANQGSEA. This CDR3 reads CSVDGTGGFYEQYF. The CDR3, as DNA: TGCAGCGTTGACGGGACAGGGGGGTTCTACGAGCAGTACTTC.

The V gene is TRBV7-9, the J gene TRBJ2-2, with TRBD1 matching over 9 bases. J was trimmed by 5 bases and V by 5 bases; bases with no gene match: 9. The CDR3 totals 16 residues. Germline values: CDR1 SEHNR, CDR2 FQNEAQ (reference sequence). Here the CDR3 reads CASSPGQGHRTGELFF. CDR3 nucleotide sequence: TGTGCCAGCAGCCCGGGACAGGGTCATCGGACCGGGGAGCTGTTTTTT.

CDR3 protein: CASSKLYRLRSDEQFF. CDR3 nucleotides: TGTGCCAGCAGCAAACTCTACCGACTGCGGTCGGATGAGCAGTTCTTC. The genes are TRBV7-3 and TRBJ2-1; no firm D call. CDR1 is SGHTA and CDR2 is FQGTGA in the germline V gene. The CDR3 length is 16 residues. Trimming took 5 bases from V and 8 from J, leaving 22 bases between them.

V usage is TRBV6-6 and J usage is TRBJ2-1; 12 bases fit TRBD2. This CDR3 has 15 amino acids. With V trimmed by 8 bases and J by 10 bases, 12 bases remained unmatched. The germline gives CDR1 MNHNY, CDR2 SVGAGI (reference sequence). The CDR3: CASQILAGGLREQFF. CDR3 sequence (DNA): TGTGCCAGCCAAATCCTAGCGGGGGGGCTTAGGGAGCAGTTCTTC.

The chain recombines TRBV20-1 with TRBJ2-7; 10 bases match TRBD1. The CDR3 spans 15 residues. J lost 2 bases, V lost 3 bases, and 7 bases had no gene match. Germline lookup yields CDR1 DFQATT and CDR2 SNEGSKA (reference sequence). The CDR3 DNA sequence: TGCAGTGCTAGGGACCGGGACAGGGGCCCCTACGAGCAGTACTTC. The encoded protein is CSARDRDRGPYEQYF.

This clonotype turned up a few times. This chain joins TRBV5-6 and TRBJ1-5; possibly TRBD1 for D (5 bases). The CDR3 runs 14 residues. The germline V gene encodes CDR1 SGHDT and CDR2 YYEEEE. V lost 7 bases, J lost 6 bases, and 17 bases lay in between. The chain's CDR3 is CASGIWGGGQPQHF. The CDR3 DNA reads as TGTGCCAGCGGGATATGGGGCGGAGGTCAGCCCCAGCATTTT.

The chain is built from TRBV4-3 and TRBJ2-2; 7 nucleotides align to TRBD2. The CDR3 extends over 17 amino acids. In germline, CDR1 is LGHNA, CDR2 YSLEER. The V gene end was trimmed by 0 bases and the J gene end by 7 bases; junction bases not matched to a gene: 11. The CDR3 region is CASSQDWAASGGGELFF. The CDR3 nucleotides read TGCGCCAGCAGCCAAGACTGGGCCGCTAGCGGCGGCGGGGAGCTGTTTTTT.

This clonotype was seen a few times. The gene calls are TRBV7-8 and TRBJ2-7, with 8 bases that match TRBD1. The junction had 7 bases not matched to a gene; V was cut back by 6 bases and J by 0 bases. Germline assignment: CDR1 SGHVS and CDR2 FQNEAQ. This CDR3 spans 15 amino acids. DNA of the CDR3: TGTGCCAGCAGTACGCCGGGACAGGACTCCTACGAGCAGTACGTC. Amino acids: CASSTPGQDSYEQYV.

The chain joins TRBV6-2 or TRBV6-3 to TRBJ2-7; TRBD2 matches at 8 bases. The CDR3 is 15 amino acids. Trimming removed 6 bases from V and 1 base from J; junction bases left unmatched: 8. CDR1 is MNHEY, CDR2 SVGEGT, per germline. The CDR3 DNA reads TGTGCCAGCAGCACTAAGCGGGGGCTATCCTACGAGCAGTACTTC. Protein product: CASSTKRGLSYEQYF.

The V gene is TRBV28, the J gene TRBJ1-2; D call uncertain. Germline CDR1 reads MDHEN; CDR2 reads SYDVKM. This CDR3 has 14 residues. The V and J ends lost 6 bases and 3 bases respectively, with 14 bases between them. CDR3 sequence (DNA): TGTGCCAGCAGGGCCAGTGGACGGGACTATGGCTACACCTTC. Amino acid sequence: CASRASGRDYGYTF.

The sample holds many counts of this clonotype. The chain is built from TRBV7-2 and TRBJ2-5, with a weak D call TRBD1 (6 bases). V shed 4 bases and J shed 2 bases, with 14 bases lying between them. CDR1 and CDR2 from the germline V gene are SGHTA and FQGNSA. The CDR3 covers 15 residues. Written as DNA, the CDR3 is TGTGCCAGCAGCTACGAGGGACACGGACAAGAGACCCAGTACTTC. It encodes CASSYEGHGQETQYF.

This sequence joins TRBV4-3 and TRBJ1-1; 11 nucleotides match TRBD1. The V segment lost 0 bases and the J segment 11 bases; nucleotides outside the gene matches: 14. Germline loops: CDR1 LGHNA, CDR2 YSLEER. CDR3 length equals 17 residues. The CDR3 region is CASSQDQWDRGARYAFF. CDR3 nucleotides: TGCGCCAGCAGCCAAGATCAATGGGACAGGGGGGCCCGTTACGCTTTCTTT.

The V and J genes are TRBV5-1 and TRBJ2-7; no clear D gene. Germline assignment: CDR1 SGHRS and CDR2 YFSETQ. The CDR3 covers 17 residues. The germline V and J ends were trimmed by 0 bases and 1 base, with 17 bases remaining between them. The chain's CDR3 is CASSLARSGFASYEQYF. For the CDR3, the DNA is TGCGCCAGCAGCTTGGCCCGATCAGGTTTTGCGTCCTACGAGCAGTACTTC.

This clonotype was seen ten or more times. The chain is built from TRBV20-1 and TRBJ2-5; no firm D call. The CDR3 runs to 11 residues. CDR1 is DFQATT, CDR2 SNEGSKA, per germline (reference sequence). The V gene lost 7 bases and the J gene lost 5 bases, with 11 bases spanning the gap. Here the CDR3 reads CSVAVRETQYF. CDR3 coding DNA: TGCAGTGTTGCGGTTAGGGAGACCCAGTACTTC.

CDR3 DNA: TGTGCCAGCAGTCCGCAAAGAGACACTGAAGCTTTCTTT. This encodes CASSPQRDTEAFF. The J gene is TRBJ1-1, the V gene TRBV27; no clear D. Trimming left V 5 bases short and J 3 bases short, with 10 bases between. Germline CDR1 MNHEY, CDR2 SMNVEV (reference sequence). The CDR3 runs 13 residues.

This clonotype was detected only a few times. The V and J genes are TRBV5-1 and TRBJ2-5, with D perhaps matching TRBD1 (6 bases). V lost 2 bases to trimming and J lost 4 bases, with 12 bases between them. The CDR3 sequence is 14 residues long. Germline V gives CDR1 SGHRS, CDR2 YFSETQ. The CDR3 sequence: CASSFGQGPETQYF. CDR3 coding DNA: TGCGCCAGCAGCTTCGGTCAGGGGCCAGAGACCCAGTACTTC.